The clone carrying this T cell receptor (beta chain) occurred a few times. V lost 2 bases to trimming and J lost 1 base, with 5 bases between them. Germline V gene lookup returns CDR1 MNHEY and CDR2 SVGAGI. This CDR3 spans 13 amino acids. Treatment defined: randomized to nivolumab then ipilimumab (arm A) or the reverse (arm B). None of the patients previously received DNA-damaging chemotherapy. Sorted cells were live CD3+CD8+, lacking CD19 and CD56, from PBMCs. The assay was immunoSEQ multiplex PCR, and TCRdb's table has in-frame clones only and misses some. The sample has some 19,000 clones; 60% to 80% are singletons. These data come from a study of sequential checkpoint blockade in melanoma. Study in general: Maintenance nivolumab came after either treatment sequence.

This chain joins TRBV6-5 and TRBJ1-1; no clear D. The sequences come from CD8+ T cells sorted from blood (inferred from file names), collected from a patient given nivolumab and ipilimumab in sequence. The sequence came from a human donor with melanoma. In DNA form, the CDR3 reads TGTGCCAGCAGTTACGCGGAGAACACTGAAGCTTTCTTT. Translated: CASSYAENTEAFF.